This TCR beta chain was documented in a study of Ad26.COV2.S vaccination and SARS-CoV-2 variants. This clone was picked up one time. Clones were sequenced by immunoSEQ multiplex PCR, and TCRdb holds only the in-frame ones, with some missing. This sample carries fewer than 150,000 clones, more than 80% of them seen once, and the ten largest clones take 4% to 6%. Germline assignment: CDR1 ENHRY and CDR2 SYGVKD. This CDR3 is 13 amino acids long. Trimming cost V 2 bases and J 7 bases, with 11 bases left between them. This chain joins TRBV10-3 and TRBJ1-2; D possibly corresponds to TRBD1 (5 bases). The receptor was isolated from a human donor who had recovered from COVID-19. Sequenced material: peripheral blood, taken after recovery from COVID-19. The CDR3 region is CAISEALGAGYTF. The DNA for the CDR3 is TGTGCCATCAGTGAGGCCCTCGGGGCTGGCTACACCTTC.